This T cell receptor beta chain is drawn from a study of blood T cell repertoires in COVID-19. Study background: Collection of acute and convalescent COVID-19 samples took place in the United States, Italy and Spain. T cells, B-cell-depleted T cells, or PBMCs provided the cDNA or gDNA that served as material.

Original methodology: Amplification with reference gene primers provided the estimates of nucleated cell counts. Sequenced by immunoSEQ multiplex PCR; TCRdb stores in-frame clones only, minus some. V and J calls and clone size are as listed in that table; D and trimming were resolved from the DNA. The sample carries over 10,000 clones, less than 80% recorded once. Unmatched junction bases numbered 8, after V lost 7 bases and J lost 6 bases. The CDR3 sequence is 14 residues long. Germline lookup yields CDR1 MNHEY and CDR2 SMNVEV (reference sequence). V gene TRBV27 combines with J gene TRBJ1-4; 7 bases match TRBD1. This clonotype was obtained from a man aged 60-69 years with COVID-19, enrolled during active disease. Material: peripheral blood. In DNA form, the CDR3 reads TGTGCCAGCAAATGGACAGGAAAGGATGAAAAACTGTTTTTT. Its translation: CASKWTGKDEKLFF.